This TCR beta chain was recorded in a study of blood T cell repertoires in COVID-19. Study-level background: Acute and convalescent COVID-19 specimens originated in the United States, Italy and Spain. Nucleic acid was either cDNA or gDNA, and it came from T cells, B-cell-depleted T cells, or PBMCs.

How the authors handled the data: Reference gene primer amplification yielded estimated nucleated cell counts. Profiled with immunoSEQ multiplex PCR; TCRdb holds only in-frame clones, not every one. V and J calls and clone size are those listed in that table; D and trimming were worked out from the DNA. The data contain 15,000 to 20,000 clones, approximately 89% of them singletons. This clone appeared once. The sequencing input was peripheral blood. The source is a human donor in a cohort sampled during active COVID-19.

CDR3 sequence: CAWRLTGGYEQFF. CDR3 sequence (DNA): TGTGCCTGGAGGCTCACAGGGGGCTATGAGCAGTTCTTC. The rearrangement uses TRBV30 and TRBJ2-1, with TRBD1 matching 9 bases. Germline CDR1 reads GTSNPN; CDR2 reads SVGIG (reference sequence). The CDR3 has 13 residues. V trimming: 3 bases; J trimming: 8 bases; junction bases outside the gene matches: 5.